This is a list of T cell receptor beta chains from one sample in a study of blood T cell repertoires in COVID-19. Sequencing was performed with immunoSEQ multiplex PCR; in TCRdb, only in-frame clones are kept and a portion is missing. The sample yields around 300,000 clones, 90% seen once. Sequenced material: peripheral blood. Receptors originate from a woman aged 25-40 years with COVID-19, enrolled during active disease. The CDR3 runs from the conserved cysteine through the conserved F or W. The D gene is left open where the match is weak.

-	TRBV7-9	CASSLGGTSYGYTF
TRBD2	TRBV7-2	CASSVPTSGRREQFF
-	TRBV5-1	CASSLQGGSYNEQFF
TRBD1	TRBV28	CASSPTLGQGASGYTF
TRBD1	TRBV28	CASSLGWGRGFLQPQHF
TRBD2	TRBV3-1/TRBV3-2	CASSHLRGGGHETQYF
TRBD2	TRBV5-4	CASALRAGGSFTDTQYF
-	TRBV28	CASSPYRDEQFF
-	TRBV7-9	CASSPATTLMNTEAFF
-	TRBV7-8	CASSLTAGVGNEQFF
TRBD1	TRBV7-2	CASRLGTGGNYGYTF
TRBD1	TRBV19	CASSIDRGSYNEQFF
-	TRBV4-2	CASSQASGDSGNTIYF
TRBD1	TRBV2	CASSEAWTGGYEQYF
-	TRBV28	CASSSPAEGYNGYTF
-	TRBV23-1	CASSQPELRGNQPQHF
TRBD1	TRBV7-2	CASSWTGREQYF
TRBD2	TRBV7-6	CASSSAGGTNTGELFF
TRBD2	TRBV7-3	CASSLQAGGSTDTQYF
TRBD2	TRBV6-6	CASALAGGPTDTQYF
TRBD2	TRBV5-5	CASSPRLAGEDEQYF
TRBD1	TRBV29-1	CSVESAGQGAGYEQYF
-	TRBV18	CASSPPAGATEAFF
-	TRBV7-8	CASLDSVADTQYF
TRBD1	TRBV29-1	CSFALTGVGDQPQHF
TRBD1	TRBV27	CASSKTGDEQFF
-	TRBV18	CASSPSYSSYEQYF
TRBD1	TRBV10-1	CASSNPGQGMNTEAFF
-	TRBV6-5	CASSYPGHLTDTQYF
-	TRBV6-4	CASSEIQGGIQYF
-	TRBV19	CASSRDRTDTQYF